This entry lists 19 T cell receptor beta chains sequenced from one sample in a study of T cells in Graves' hyperthyroidism and ophthalmopathy. RNA transcripts gave rise to amplified TCR beta CDR3 regions. A first-round RT-PCR of the TCR CDR3 used the HTBI primer set. TCRdb called the multiplex PCR reads again in MiXCR, with one record for every CDR3 protein. The sample consists of nearly 750,000 distinct CDR3 sequences, roughly a third of them appearing once. Sequencing was performed on blood. These receptors were collected from a woman aged 40 to 55 with Graves' hyperthyroidism.

Regarding this clonotype: Possible read error: a much larger clone is one base away. The chain employs TRBV2 and TRBJ2-7; 8 bases map to TRBD1. Germline V gene sequence: CDR1 SNHLY, CDR2 FYNNEI. The CDR3 is 16 residues long. The CDR3 sequence is CASSDYGTGAAYEQCF. The DNA for the CDR3 is TGTGCCAGCAGTGACTACGGGACAGGAGCCGCCTACGAGCAGTGCTTC.

This clonotype was seen repeatedly, ten times or more. The chain recombines TRBV12-3 or TRBV12-4 with TRBJ1-5; D is unclear. The CDR3 has 12 residues. V lost 10 bases and J lost 3, with 10 bases in between. The CDR3 here is CATSYHNQPQHF. In DNA, the CDR3 is TGTGCCACCTCATACCACAATCAGCCCCAGCATTTT.

This clonotype was found once. A much more abundant neighbour one base away suggests this may be a read error. The V and J genes are TRBV5-6 and TRBJ2-5; the match to TRBD2 covers 10 bases. This CDR3 has 16 residues. CDR1 is SGHDT, CDR2 YYEEEE, per germline. J lost 4 bases, V lost 0 bases, and 6 bases had no gene match. CDR3 region: CASSLARTSGRETQYF. The CDR3 nucleotides are TGTGCCAGCAGCTTGGCCCGGACTAGCGGTAGAGAGACCCAGTACTTC.

V usage is TRBV10-2 and J usage is TRBJ1-1; weak D call: TRBD1 (5 bases). Germline V gene sequence: CDR1 WSHSY, CDR2 SAAADI. V shed 4 bases and J shed 4 bases, with 10 bases lying between them. The CDR3 spans 13 residues. The CDR3 DNA reads as TGCGCCAGCAGTGGTGTCAGGGCCACTGAAGCTTTCTTT. Translated: CASSGVRATEAFF.

Note on this clonotype: A much larger clone differs from this one at a single base, so this may be a read error. The J gene is TRBJ2-7, the V gene TRBV7-9; D not certain. CDR3 length equals 14 residues. Trimming cost V 8 bases and J 2 bases, with 16 bases left between them. Germline CDR1 and CDR2: SEHNR and FQNEAQ (reference sequence). CDR3 in amino acids: CASGSRINPYEQYF. For the CDR3, the DNA is TGTGCCAGCGGCAGCAGGATAAACCCCTACGAGCAGTACTTC.

This clonotype was recorded many times. CDR3 amino acids: CASSLVARGYEAFF. CDR3 DNA sequence: TGTGCCAGCAGCTTAGTCGCCAGAGGCTATGAAGCTTTCTTT. The rearrangement links TRBV7-2 to TRBJ1-1; D gene uncertain. The germline V gene encodes CDR1 SGHTA and CDR2 FQGNSA. The CDR3 has 14 residues. V shed 1 base and J shed 7 bases, with 13 bases lying between them.

CDR3 residues: CASSESKSGTGGRGYGYTF. The CDR3 coding sequence is TGTGCCAGCAGCGAGTCGAAGAGCGGGACAGGGGGTCGTGGCTATGGCTACACCTTC. This chain uses TRBV9 with TRBJ1-2; TRBD1 aligns across 11 bases. This CDR3 is 19 amino acids long. The ends lost 3 bases at V and 4 bases at J; junction bases unmatched: 17. Germline V lookup: CDR1 SGDLS, CDR2 YYNGEE. Full variable domain (rest looked up from reference TRBV9 and TRBJ1-2): DSGVTQTPKHLITATGQRVTLRCSPRSGDLSVYWYQQSLDQGLQFLIQYYNGEERAKGNILERFSAQQFPDLHSELNLSSLELGDSALYFCASSESKSGTGGRGYGYTFGSGTRLTVV.

The gene calls are TRBV14 and TRBJ2-5; 11 bases line up with TRBD1. The CDR3 covers 14 residues. CDR1 is SGHDN, CDR2 FVKESK, per germline. The trim removed 6 bases at V and 9 bases at J, leaving 9 bases unmatched. CDR3 loop: CASSINPGQGAQYF. The DNA for the CDR3 is TGTGCCAGCAGTATCAACCCGGGACAGGGGGCCCAGTACTTC.

V gene TRBV4-1 combines with J gene TRBJ1-4; D gene uncertain. The V gene's germline CDR1 is MGHRA and CDR2 YSYEKL. V dropped 1 base and J dropped 5 bases, with 11 bases sitting between them. This CDR3 contains 15 residues. CDR3 region: CASSQGRVLNEKLFF. CDR3 sequence (DNA): TGCGCCAGCAGCCAAGGTCGAGTTTTAAATGAAAAACTGTTTTTT.

This chain links TRBV2 with TRBJ1-3; weak D call: TRBD1 (6 bases). The V gene's germline CDR1 is SNHLY and CDR2 FYNNEI. V gave up 0 bases and J gave up 1 base, with 16 bases separating them. CDR3 size: 18 residues. CDR3 loop: CASSEAPSPGASGNTIYF. DNA for the CDR3: TGTGCCAGCAGTGAAGCGCCGAGCCCGGGGGCGTCTGGAAACACCATATATTTT.

The chain carries TRBV6-5 and TRBJ2-5; 9 bases agree with TRBD2. The CDR3 sequence is 15 residues long. J was trimmed by 7 bases and V by 2 bases; bases with no gene match: 8. Germline lookup yields CDR1 MNHEY and CDR2 SVGAGI. The CDR3: CASSYMGTSLGTQYF. The CDR3 DNA reads TGTGCCAGCAGTTACATGGGGACTAGCCTAGGGACCCAGTACTTC.

This clonotype was counted between two and nine times. The rearrangement joins TRBV12-3 or TRBV12-4 to TRBJ1-2; possibly TRBD1 for D (5 bases). Deletions cut 7 bases from V and 4 bases from J, with 13 bases between. There are 13 residues in the CDR3. CDR3 nucleotides: TGTGCCAGCACCCGGAAGGGGAGCTATGGCTACACCTTC. This codes for CASTRKGSYGYTF.

The CDR3 reads CAILESDGAQHF. CDR3 DNA sequence: TGTGCCATCCTGGAATCTGATGGGGCCCAGCATTTT. This chain uses TRBV10-3 with TRBJ1-5; D is ambiguous. CDR3 length: 12 residues. V gave up 8 bases and J gave up 11 bases, with 16 bases separating them. CDR1 and CDR2 from the germline V gene are ENHRY and SYGVKD.

This chain uses TRBV20-1 with TRBJ2-1; D might be TRBD1 (6 bases). The CDR3 has 12 amino acids. Per germline, CDR1 DFQATT and CDR2 SNEGSKA (reference sequence). The V and J ends lost 3 bases and 6 bases respectively, with 9 bases between them. CDR3 bases: TGCAGTGCTAGCCCAGGGGTCAATGAGCAGTTCTTC. The encoded protein is CSASPGVNEQFF.

As to this clonotype: The junction departs from the called germline gene at one end, perhaps through a read error. V and J are TRBV7-9 and TRBJ2-7; 7 bases agree with TRBD1. Germline CDR1 is SEHNR and CDR2 is FQNEAQ (reference sequence). CDR3 length: 17 residues. The CDR3 loop reads CASSLLRPGQKTYGQYF. CDR3 DNA sequence: TGTGCCAGCAGCCTTCTAAGACCGGGACAGAAAACCTACGGGCAGTACTTC.

This clonotype was found many times. The V and J genes are TRBV9 and TRBJ1-5; D is undetermined. This CDR3 is built from 14 residues. Germline lookup yields CDR1 SGDLS and CDR2 YYNGEE. Trimming took 4 bases from V and 3 from J, leaving 11 bases between them. Here the CDR3 DNA reads TGTGCCAGCAGCCCCTGGGCCCTCAATCAGCCCCAGCATTTT. This translates into CASSPWALNQPQHF.

This clonotype was detected ten times or more. This rearrangement joins TRBV7-2 to TRBJ2-5; 10 bases are shared with TRBD1. The germline CDR1 and CDR2 sequences are SGHTA and FQGNSA. This CDR3 region has 14 residues. V shed 9 bases and J 0 bases; nucleotides not matched to a gene: 4. The CDR3 region has the DNA TGTGCCAGTAGGGGACAGGGGAACCAAGAGACCCAGTACTTC. Translated, it gives CASRGQGNQETQYF.

This clonotype was counted only a few times. The chain carries TRBV13 and TRBJ1-2, with D unresolved. Trimming took 2 bases from V and 0 from J, leaving 13 bases between them. Germline assignment: CDR1 PRHDT and CDR2 FYEKMQ (reference sequence). CDR3 size: 16 residues. The CDR3: CASSLPPGDPNYGYTF. The CDR3 DNA follows: TGTGCCAGCAGCTTACCCCCGGGAGATCCTAACTATGGCTACACCTTC.

The chain carries TRBV27 and TRBJ1-1; 7 bases are a match to TRBD1. V dropped 0 bases and J dropped 10; count of bases not matched to a gene: 17. CDR1 MNHEY and CDR2 SMNVEV come from the germline V gene (reference sequence). This CDR3 has 17 residues. This CDR3 is CASSLSFLQGRFSTAFF. CDR3 DNA sequence: TGTGCCAGCAGTTTATCATTCTTACAGGGGCGGTTTTCTACAGCTTTCTTT.